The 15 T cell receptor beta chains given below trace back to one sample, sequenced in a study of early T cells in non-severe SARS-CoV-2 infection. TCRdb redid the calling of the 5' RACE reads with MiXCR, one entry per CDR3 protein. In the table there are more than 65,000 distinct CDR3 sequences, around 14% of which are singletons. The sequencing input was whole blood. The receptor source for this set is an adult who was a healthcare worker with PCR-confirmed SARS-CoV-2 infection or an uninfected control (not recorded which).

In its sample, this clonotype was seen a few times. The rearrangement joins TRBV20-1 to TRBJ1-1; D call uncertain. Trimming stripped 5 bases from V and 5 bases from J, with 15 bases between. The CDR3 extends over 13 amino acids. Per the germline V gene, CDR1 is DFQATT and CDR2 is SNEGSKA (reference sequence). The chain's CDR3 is CSARASSGTEAFF. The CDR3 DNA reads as TGCAGTGCTCGGGCCTCTTCGGGGACTGAAGCTTTCTTT.

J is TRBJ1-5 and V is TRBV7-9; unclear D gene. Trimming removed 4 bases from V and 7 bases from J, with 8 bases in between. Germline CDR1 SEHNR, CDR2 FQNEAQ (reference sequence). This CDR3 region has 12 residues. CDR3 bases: TGTGCCAGCAGCTCCAGTTTGCAGCCCCAGCATTTT. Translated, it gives CASSSSLQPQHF.

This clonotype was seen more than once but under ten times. CDR3 nucleotide sequence: TGTGCCAGCCGTCGCAGGGAGGACAACACTGAAGCTTTCTTT. The encoded protein is CASRRREDNTEAFF. The chain recombines TRBV27 with TRBJ1-1; possibly TRBD1 for D (5 bases). The CDR3 runs to 14 residues. CDR1 MNHEY and CDR2 SMNVEV come from the germline V gene (reference sequence). Trimming cost V 8 bases and J 2 bases, with 15 bases left between them.

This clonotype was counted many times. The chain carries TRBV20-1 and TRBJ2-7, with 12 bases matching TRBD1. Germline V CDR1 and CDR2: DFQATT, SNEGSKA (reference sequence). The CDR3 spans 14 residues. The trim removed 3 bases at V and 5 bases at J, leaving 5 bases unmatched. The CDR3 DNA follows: TGCAGTGCTAGCCCGGGGACAGGGGGCGACGAGCAGTACTTC. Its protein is CSASPGTGGDEQYF.

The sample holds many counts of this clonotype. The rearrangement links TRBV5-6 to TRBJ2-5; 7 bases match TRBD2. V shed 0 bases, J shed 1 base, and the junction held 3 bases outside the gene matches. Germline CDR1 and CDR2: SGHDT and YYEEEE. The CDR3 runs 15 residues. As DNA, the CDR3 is TGTGCCAGCAGCTTGGATGGCGGGGGCCAAGAGACCCAGTACTTC. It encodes CASSLDGGGQETQYF.

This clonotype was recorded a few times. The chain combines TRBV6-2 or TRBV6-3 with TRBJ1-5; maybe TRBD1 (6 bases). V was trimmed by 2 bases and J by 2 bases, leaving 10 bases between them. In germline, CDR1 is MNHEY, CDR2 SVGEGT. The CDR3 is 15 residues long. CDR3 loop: CASSYTTGGNQPQHF. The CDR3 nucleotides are TGTGCCAGCAGTTACACGACAGGAGGCAATCAGCCCCAGCATTTT.

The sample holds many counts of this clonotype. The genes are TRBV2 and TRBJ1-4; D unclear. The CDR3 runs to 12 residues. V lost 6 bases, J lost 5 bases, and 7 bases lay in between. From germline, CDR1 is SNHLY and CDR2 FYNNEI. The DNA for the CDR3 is TGTGCCAGCAGGGGCGGGAATGAAAAACTGTTTTTT. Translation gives CASRGGNEKLFF.

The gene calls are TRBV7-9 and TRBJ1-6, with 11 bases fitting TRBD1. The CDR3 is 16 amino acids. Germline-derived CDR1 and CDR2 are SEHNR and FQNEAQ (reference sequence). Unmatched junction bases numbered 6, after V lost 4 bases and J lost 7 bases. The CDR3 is CASSSDRGLRNSPLHF. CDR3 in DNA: TGTGCCAGCAGCTCGGACAGGGGGCTTAGGAATTCACCCCTCCACTTT.

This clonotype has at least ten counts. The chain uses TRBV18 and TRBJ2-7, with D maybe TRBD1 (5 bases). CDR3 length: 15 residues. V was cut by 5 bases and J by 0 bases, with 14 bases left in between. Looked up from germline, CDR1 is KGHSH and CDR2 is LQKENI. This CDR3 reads CASSGAGGASYEQYF. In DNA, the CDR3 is TGTGCCAGCTCAGGGGCCGGCGGAGCCTCCTACGAGCAGTACTTC.

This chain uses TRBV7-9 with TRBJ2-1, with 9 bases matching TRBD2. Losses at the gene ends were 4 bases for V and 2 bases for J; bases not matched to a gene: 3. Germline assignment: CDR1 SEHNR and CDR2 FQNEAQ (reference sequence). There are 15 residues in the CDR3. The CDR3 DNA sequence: TGTGCCAGCAGCTCCGGGACTAGCCCCTACAATGAGCAGTTCTTC. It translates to CASSSGTSPYNEQFF.

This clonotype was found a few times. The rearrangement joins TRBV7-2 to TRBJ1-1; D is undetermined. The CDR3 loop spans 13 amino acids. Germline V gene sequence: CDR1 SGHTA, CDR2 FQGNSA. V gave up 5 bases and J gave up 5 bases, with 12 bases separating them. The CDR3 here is CASSPWVGTEAFF. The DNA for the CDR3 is TGTGCCAGCAGCCCCTGGGTCGGAACTGAAGCTTTCTTT. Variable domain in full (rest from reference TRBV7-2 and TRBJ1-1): GAGVSQSPSNKVTEKGKDVELRCDPISGHTALYWYRQSLGQGLEFLIYFQGNSAPDKSGLPSDRFSAERTGGSVSTLTIQRTQQEDSAVYLCASSPWVGTEAFFGQGTRLTVV.

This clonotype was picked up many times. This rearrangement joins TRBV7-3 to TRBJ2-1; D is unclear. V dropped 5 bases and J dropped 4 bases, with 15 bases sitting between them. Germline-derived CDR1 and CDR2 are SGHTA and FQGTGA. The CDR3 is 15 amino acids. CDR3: CASSLEAVKYNEQFF. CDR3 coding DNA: TGTGCCAGCAGCCTCGAGGCGGTTAAATACAATGAGCAGTTCTTC.

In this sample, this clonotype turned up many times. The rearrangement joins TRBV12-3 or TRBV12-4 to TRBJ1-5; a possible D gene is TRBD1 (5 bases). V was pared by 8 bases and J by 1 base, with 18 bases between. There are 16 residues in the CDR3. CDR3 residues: CASGGARGGSNQPQHF. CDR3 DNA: TGTGCCAGCGGCGGGGCTCGGGGAGGCAGCAATCAGCCCCAGCATTTT.

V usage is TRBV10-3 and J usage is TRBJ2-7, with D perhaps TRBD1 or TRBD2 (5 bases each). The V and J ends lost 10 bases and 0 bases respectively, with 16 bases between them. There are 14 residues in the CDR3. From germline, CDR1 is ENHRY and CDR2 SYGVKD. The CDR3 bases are TGTGCCACCCCTCGGGGCGACTACTCCTACGAGCAGTACTTC. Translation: CATPRGDYSYEQYF.

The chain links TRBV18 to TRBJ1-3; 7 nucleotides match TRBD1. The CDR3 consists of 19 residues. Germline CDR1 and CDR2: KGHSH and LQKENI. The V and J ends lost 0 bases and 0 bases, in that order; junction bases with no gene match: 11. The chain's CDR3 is CASSPPIGTAGGSGNTIYF. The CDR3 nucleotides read TGTGCCAGCTCACCACCAATCGGGACAGCGGGAGGCTCTGGAAACACCATATATTTT.